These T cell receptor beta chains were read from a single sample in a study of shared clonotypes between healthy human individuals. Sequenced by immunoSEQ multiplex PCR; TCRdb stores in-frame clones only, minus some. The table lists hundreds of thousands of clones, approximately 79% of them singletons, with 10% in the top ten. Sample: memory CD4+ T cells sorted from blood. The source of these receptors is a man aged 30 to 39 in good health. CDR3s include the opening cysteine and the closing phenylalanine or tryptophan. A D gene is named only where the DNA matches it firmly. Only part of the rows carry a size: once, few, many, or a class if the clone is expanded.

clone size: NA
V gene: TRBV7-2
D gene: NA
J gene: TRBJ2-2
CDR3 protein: CASSRWTYTGELFF
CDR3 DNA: TGTGCCAGCAGCCGTTGGACATACACCGGGGAGCTGTTTTTT

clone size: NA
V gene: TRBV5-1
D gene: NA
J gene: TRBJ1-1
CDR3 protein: CASSVQGNEAFF
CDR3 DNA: TGCGCCAGCAGCGTCCAGGGTAATGAAGCTTTCTTT

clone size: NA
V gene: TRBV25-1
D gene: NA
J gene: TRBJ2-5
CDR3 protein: CASSPTKGVQETQYF
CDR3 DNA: TGTGCCAGCAGCCCCACGAAGGGGGTCCAAGAGACCCAGTACTTC

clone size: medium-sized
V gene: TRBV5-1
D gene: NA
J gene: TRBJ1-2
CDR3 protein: CASSLGGAGEGYTF
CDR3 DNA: TGCGCCAGCAGCTTGGGGGGCGCGGGTGAAGGCTACACCTTC

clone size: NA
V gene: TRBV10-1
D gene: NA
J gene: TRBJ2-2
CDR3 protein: CASSTGDTGELFF
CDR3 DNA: TGCGCCAGCAGTACGGGGGACACCGGGGAGCTGTTTTTT

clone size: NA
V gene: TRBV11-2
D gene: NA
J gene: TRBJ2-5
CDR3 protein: CASSLVSGGDETQYF
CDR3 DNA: TGTGCCAGCAGCTTAGTCTCCGGGGGCGACGAGACCCAGTACTTC

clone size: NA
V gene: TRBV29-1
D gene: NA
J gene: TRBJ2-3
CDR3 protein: CSFLSLGADTQYF
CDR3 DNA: TGCAGCTTTCTATCCCTGGGCGCAGATACGCAGTATTTT

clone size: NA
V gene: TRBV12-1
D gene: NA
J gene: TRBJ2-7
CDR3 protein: CASSLRTNYEQYF
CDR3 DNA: TGTGCCAGCAGCCTCAGGACGAACTACGAGCAGTACTTC

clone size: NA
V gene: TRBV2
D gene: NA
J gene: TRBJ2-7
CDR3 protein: CASRDRGPEQYF
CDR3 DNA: TGTGCCAGCAGGGACCGGGGCCCCGAGCAGTACTTC

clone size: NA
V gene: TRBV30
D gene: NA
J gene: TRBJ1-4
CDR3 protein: CAWCGGPGVNEKLFF
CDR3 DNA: TGTGCCTGGTGCGGGGGCCCAGGGGTAAATGAAAAACTGTTTTTT

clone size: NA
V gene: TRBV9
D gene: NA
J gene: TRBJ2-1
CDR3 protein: CASSRRRDEQFF
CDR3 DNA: TGTGCCAGCAGCCGCCGGAGGGATGAGCAGTTCTTC

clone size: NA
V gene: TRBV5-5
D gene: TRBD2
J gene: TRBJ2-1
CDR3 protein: CASSFTLAGDDEQFF
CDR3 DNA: TGTGCCAGCAGCTTCACATTAGCGGGAGATGATGAGCAGTTCTTC

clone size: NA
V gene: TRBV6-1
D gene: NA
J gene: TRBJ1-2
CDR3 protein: CASSERRNYGYTF
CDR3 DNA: TGTGCCAGCAGTGAAAGACGGAACTATGGCTACACCTTC

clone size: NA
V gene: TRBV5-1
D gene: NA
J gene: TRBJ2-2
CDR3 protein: CASSQYSGGELFF
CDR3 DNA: TGCGCCAGCAGCCAATATTCGGGCGGGGAGCTGTTTTTT

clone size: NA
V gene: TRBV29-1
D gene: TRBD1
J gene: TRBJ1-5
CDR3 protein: CSVRQGRNQPQHF
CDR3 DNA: TGCAGCGTTCGACAGGGCCGCAATCAGCCCCAGCATTTT

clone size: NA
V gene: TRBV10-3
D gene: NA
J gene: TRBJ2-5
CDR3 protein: CAISESVQGKTQYF
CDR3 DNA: TGTGCCATCAGTGAGTCGGTGCAGGGAAAGACCCAGTACTTC

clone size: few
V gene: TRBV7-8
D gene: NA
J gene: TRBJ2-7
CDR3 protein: CASSLGTNSYEQYF
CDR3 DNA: TGTGCCAGCAGCTTAGGGACTAACTCCTACGAGCAGTACTTC

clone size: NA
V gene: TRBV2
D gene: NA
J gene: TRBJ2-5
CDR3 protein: CASSLLQETQYF
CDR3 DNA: TGTGCCAGCAGCTTACTCCAAGAGACCCAGTACTTC

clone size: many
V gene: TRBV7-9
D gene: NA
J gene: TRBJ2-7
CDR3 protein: CASSPRTPYEQYF
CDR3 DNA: TGTGCCAGCAGCCCAAGGACCCCCTACGAGCAGTACTTC

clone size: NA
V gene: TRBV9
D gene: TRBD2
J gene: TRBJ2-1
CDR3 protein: CASSQPDLGQRTSGSVYNEQFF
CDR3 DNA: TGTGCCAGCAGCCAACCCGATCTAGGACAGAGGACTAGCGGGAGTGTCTACAATGAGCAGTTCTTC

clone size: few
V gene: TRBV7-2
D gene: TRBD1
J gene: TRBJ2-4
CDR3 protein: CASSFRGGALAKNIQYF
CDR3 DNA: TGTGCCAGCAGTTTCAGAGGGGGCGCTTTAGCCAAAAACATTCAGTACTTC

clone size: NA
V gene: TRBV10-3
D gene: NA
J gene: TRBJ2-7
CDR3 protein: CAISEPGRTYEQYF
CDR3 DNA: TGTGCCATCAGTGAACCAGGGAGGACCTACGAGCAGTACTTC

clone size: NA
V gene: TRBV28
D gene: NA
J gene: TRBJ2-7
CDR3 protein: CASSFYSRAQYF
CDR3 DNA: TGTGCCAGCAGTTTCTACAGCAGGGCGCAGTACTTC

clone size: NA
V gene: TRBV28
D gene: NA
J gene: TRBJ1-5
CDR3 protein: CASSFSGPGYQPQHF
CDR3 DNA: TGTGCCAGCAGTTTTTCGGGCCCGGGTTATCAGCCCCAGCATTTT

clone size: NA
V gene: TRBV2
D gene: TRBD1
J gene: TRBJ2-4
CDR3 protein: CAVRGLAKNIQYF
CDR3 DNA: TGTGCAGTCAGGGGGTTGGCCAAAAACATTCAGTACTTC

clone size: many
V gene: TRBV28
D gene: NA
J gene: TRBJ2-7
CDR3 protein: CASSLSTGRYEQYF
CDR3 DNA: TGTGCCAGCAGTTTAAGTACGGGCAGATACGAGCAGTACTTC

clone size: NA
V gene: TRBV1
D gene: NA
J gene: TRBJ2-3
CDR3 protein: CTSSQDYYFSGMTTDTQYF
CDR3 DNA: TGCACCAGCAGCCAAGACTACTACTTTAGCGGGATGACCACAGATACGCAGTATTTT

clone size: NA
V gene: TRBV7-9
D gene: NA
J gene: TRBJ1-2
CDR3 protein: CASSAAVVDGYTF
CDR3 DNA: TGTGCCAGCAGCGCCGCGGTGGTGGATGGCTACACCTTC

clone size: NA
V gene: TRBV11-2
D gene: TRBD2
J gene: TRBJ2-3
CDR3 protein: CASSLLRTSGRSDTQYF
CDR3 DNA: TGTGCCAGCAGCTTACTACGGACTAGCGGGAGGTCGGATACGCAGTATTTT

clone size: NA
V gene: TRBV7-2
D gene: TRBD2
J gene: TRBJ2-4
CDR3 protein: CASSLAPGLAGGQAKNIQYF
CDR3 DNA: TGTGCCAGCAGCTTAGCTCCCGGACTAGCGGGAGGTCAAGCCAAAAACATTCAGTACTTC

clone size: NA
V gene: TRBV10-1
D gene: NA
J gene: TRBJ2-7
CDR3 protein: CASSGRGSYEQYF
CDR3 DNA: TGCGCCAGCAGTGGGAGGGGATCCTACGAGCAGTACTTC

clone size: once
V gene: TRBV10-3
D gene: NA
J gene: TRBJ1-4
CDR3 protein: CAISGGDATNEKLFF
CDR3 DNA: TGTGCCATCAGTGGGGGGGATGCAACTAATGAAAAACTGTTTTTT

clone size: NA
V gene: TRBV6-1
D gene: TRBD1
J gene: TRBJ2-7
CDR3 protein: CASSGFQGADEQYF
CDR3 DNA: TGTGCCAGCAGTGGTTTTCAGGGGGCTGACGAGCAGTACTTC

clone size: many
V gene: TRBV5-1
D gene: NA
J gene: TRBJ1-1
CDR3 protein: CASSLGGPEAFF
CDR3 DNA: TGCGCCAGCAGCTTGGGGGGGCCTGAAGCTTTCTTT

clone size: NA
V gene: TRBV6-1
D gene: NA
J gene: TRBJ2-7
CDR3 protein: CASSEMVDTVYEQYF
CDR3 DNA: TGTGCCAGCAGTGAAATGGTTGATACGGTCTACGAGCAGTACTTC

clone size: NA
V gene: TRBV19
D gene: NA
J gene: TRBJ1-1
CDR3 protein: CASSIVWGPNTEAFF
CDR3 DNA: TGTGCCAGTAGTATAGTTTGGGGCCCGAACACTGAAGCTTTCTTT

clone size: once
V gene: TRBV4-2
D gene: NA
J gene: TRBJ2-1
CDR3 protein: CASSQVGLDYNEQFF
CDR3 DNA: TGTGCCAGCAGCCAAGTAGGGCTTGACTACAATGAGCAGTTCTTC

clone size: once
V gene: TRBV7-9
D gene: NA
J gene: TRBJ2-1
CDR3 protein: CASSLVSYNEQFF
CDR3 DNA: TGTGCCAGCAGCTTAGTGTCTTACAATGAGCAGTTCTTC

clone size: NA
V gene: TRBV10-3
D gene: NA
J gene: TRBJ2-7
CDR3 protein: CAISDKSYEQYF
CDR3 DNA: TGTGCCATCAGTGACAAGTCCTACGAGCAGTACTTC

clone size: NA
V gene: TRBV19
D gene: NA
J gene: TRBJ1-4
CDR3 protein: CASSIGINEKLFF
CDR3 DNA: TGTGCCAGTAGTATTGGAATAAATGAAAAACTGTTTTTT

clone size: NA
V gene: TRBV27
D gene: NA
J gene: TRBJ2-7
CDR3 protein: CASSLKGFNYEQYF
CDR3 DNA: TGTGCCAGCAGTTTGAAGGGGTTTAATTACGAGCAGTACTTC

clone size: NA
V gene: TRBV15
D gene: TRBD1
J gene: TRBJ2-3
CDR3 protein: CATSRTGTGGADTQYF
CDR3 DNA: TGTGCCACCAGCAGAACCGGGACAGGGGGAGCAGATACGCAGTATTTT

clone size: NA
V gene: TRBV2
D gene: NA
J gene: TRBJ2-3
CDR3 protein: CASSSGSDTQYF
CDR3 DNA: TGTGCCAGCAGTTCAGGCTCAGATACGCAGTATTTT

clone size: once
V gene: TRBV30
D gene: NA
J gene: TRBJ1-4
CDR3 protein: CALLRRSEKLFF
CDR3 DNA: TGTGCCCTCCTACGGCGGAGTGAAAAACTGTTTTTT

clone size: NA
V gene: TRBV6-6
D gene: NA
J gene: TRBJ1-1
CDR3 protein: CASRADAVGVKTEAFF
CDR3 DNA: TGTGCCAGCAGAGCAGATGCCGTCGGGGTTAAGACTGAAGCTTTCTTT